The present T cell receptor beta chain was sequenced within a study of shared clonotypes between healthy human individuals. Naive CD8 isolation took CD45RO-negative cells positively selected for CCR7 and excluded terminally differentiated effector memory CD45RA+ cells. Some 29,000 T cell genomes (about 210 ng DNA) went into each sorted-subset replicate. Only in-frame clones appear in the TCRdb table, and some are missing; sequencing was by immunoSEQ multiplex PCR. This table holds about 700,000 clones, 90% to 95% found once. Trimming cost V 3 bases and J 0 bases, with 15 bases left between them. The CDR3 runs to 16 residues. CDR1 is MNHEY and CDR2 is SMNVEV in the germline V gene (reference sequence).

The sequenced material came from naive CD8+ T cells sorted from blood. The source is a young man in good health. The chain carries TRBV27 and TRBJ2-7; a possible D gene is TRBD2 (6 bases). The CDR3 DNA reads as TGTGCCAGCAGTTTGAAGGGACTGGCGGCCTCCTACGAGCAGTACTTC. Its translation is CASSLKGLAASYEQYF.